The 15 T cell receptor beta chains in this list originate from one sample, sequenced in a study of blood T cell repertoires in COVID-19. Sequenced by immunoSEQ multiplex PCR; TCRdb stores in-frame clones only, minus some. This sample has tens of thousands of clones, with 88% found just once. Sequencing was done on a sample of peripheral blood. These receptors were obtained from a woman in her 70s with active COVID-19.

A single count supports this clone. The V call is TRBV19, the J call TRBJ1-2, with D possibly TRBD1 on 6 matching bases. CDR1 and CDR2 from the germline V gene are LNHDA and SQIVND (reference sequence). V lost 5 bases to trimming and J lost 4 bases, with 23 bases between them. The CDR3 runs to 17 residues. In DNA form, the CDR3 reads TGTGCCAGTAGTGCCGGACAGCTTCCGGCTCTCAGCTATGGCTACACCTTC. As protein: CASSAGQLPALSYGYTF.

V usage is TRBV6-5 and J usage is TRBJ1-2; 9 bases fit TRBD1. CDR1 MNHEY and CDR2 SVGAGI come from the germline V gene. The CDR3 loop spans 16 amino acids. With 0 bases clipped from V and 0 bases from J, the junction kept 2 bases outside the gene matches. CDR3 bases: TGTGCCAGCAGTTACTCGACAGGGGGAGCTAACTATGGCTACACCTTC. This sequence encodes CASSYSTGGANYGYTF.

The chain combines TRBV29-1 with TRBJ2-1, with TRBD1 matching 10 bases. The CDR3 totals 15 residues. Trimming cost V 4 bases and J 5 bases; bases outside gene matches: 8. Germline CDR1 and CDR2: SQVTM and ANQGSEA. DNA for the CDR3: TGCAGCGTTGGACCCGGGACAGGGGCCCACAATGAGCAGTTCTTC. It yields the protein CSVGPGTGAHNEQFF.

V usage is TRBV20-1 and J usage is TRBJ2-7; 8 bases agree with TRBD2. This CDR3 is built from 14 residues. In germline, CDR1 is DFQATT, CDR2 SNEGSKA (reference sequence). Trimming took 3 bases from V and 4 from J; bases not matched to a gene: 8. CDR3 amino acids: CSASRGGTWYEQYF. For the CDR3, the DNA is TGCAGTGCTAGTCGCGGGGGGACGTGGTACGAGCAGTACTTC.

This clone has only a few counts. CDR3 bases: TGTGCCAGCAGTTACTCGGGGACTAGCGGGGGCCCCTCTTCCTACGAGCAGTACTTC. Its protein product is CASSYSGTSGGPSSYEQYF. The gene calls are TRBV6-2 or TRBV6-3 and TRBJ2-7; 14 bases line up with TRBD2. With 0 bases clipped from V and 1 base from J, the junction kept 8 bases outside the gene matches. Germline V gives CDR1 MNHEY, CDR2 SVGEGT. The CDR3 spans 19 residues.

The chain uses TRBV4-1 and TRBJ2-7; 12 bases match TRBD2. Germline CDR1 reads MGHRA; CDR2 reads YSYEKL. After removal of 3 bases from V and 1 base from J, the junction contained 4 bases not matched to a gene. The CDR3 spans 16 residues. For the CDR3, the DNA is TGCGCCAGCAGCCAGGCGACTAGCGGGGGATCCTACGAGCAGTACTTC. Amino acid sequence: CASSQATSGGSYEQYF.

The table lists this clone with a count of one. The chain has TRBV13 and TRBJ1-2; D is undetermined. CDR3 length equals 13 residues. The germline gives CDR1 PRHDT, CDR2 FYEKMQ (reference sequence). Trimming took off 3 bases at V and 6 bases at J, with 11 bases between the two ends. The CDR3, as DNA: TGTGCCAGCAGCTTCGAACGGAGCAATGGCTACACCTTC. Translated, it gives CASSFERSNGYTF. Supplemented by reference TRBV13 and TRBJ1-2, the full variable domain reads AAGVIQSPRHLIKEKRETATLKCYPIPRHDTVYWYQQGPGQDPQFLISFYEKMQSDKGSIPDRFSAQQFSDYHSELNMSSLELGDSALYFCASSFERSNGYTFGSGTRLTVV.

The chain couples TRBV4-3 to TRBJ1-2; 11 bases line up with TRBD1. The CDR3 is made up of 17 amino acids. Germline CDR1 and CDR2: LGHNA and YSLEER. J gave up 4 bases and V 0 bases, and 7 bases lay outside the gene matches. CDR3 sequence: CASSQESGQGGFYGYTF. The DNA of the CDR3 is TGCGCCAGCAGCCAAGAGTCGGGACAGGGGGGCTTCTATGGCTACACCTTC.

Here the CDR3 DNA reads TGTGCCAGCAGTCGGCCTACAGGGGGCGACTATGGCTACACCTTC. Protein product: CASSRPTGGDYGYTF. The chain joins TRBV6-5 to TRBJ1-2; 9 bases line up with TRBD1. Per germline, CDR1 MNHEY and CDR2 SVGAGI. The CDR3 consists of 15 residues. Germline trimming cut 5 bases from V and 3 bases from J; bases unmatched to any gene: 7.

This sequence joins TRBV4-3 and TRBJ2-7; the match to TRBD2 covers 14 bases. V lost 6 bases, J lost 7 bases, and 11 bases stayed unmatched. Per the germline V gene, CDR1 is LGHNA and CDR2 is YSLEER. The CDR3 runs 16 residues. In DNA, the CDR3 is TGCGCCAGCAGTCCGACTAGCGGGGGGGCGGTGTGGGAGCAGTACTTC. Protein product: CASSPTSGGAVWEQYF.

The chain joins TRBV4-2 to TRBJ2-7; 8 bases are shared with TRBD2. The germline V gene encodes CDR1 LGHNA and CDR2 YNFKEQ. V was pared by 4 bases and J by 7 bases, with 6 bases of the junction left unmatched. CDR3 length: 13 residues. CDR3 amino acids: CASSPAGGGEQYF. As DNA, the CDR3 is TGTGCCAGCAGCCCTGCCGGGGGGGGAGAGCAGTACTTC.

This chain joins TRBV4-3 and TRBJ2-2, with D possibly being TRBD2 (5 bases). This CDR3 has 18 amino acids. Deletions cut 0 bases from V and 1 base from J, with 15 bases between. Germline V gives CDR1 LGHNA, CDR2 YSLEER. The CDR3 bases are TGCGCCAGCAGCCAAGACGAACGGGCCCGGGAGAACACCGGGGAGCTGTTTTTT. Its translation: CASSQDERARENTGELFF.

This chain connects TRBV6-2 or TRBV6-3 to TRBJ2-7; perhaps TRBD2 as D (6 bases). The CDR3 is 14 residues long. Germline V gene data show CDR1 as MNHEY and CDR2 as SVGEGT. Between the trimmed V and J ends, which lost 0 bases and 4 bases, there was a span of 10 bases. The CDR3 bases are TGTGCCAGCAGTTACTCTAGCGGTGGGTACGAGCAGTACTTC. Protein sequence: CASSYSSGGYEQYF.

The chain employs TRBV12-3 or TRBV12-4 and TRBJ1-4; D is perhaps TRBD1 (6 bases). The V end was cut by 6 bases, the J end by 6 bases, with 8 bases between. This CDR3 has 12 amino acids. CDR3 region: CASRRTDEKLFF. The CDR3 DNA reads as TGTGCCAGCAGGCGGACAGATGAAAAACTGTTTTTT.

This chain uses TRBV7-2 with TRBJ1-5; no clear D gene. CDR1 SGHTA and CDR2 FQGNSA come from the germline V gene. The CDR3 loop spans 13 amino acids. V lost 4 bases and J 9 bases, leaving 13 bases between the germline ends. In nucleotides, the CDR3 is TGTGCCAGCAGCTCTTTGGCCCTAGGGCCCCAGCATTTT. Translated, it gives CASSSLALGPQHF.